The next 2 T cell receptor beta chains were all read from a single sample in a study of T cells expressing NK-cell markers. TCRdb reprocessed the 5' RACE reads and stores each CDR3 protein as one record, lacking DNA. Its table records a few hundred thousand distinct CDR3 sequences. Sequencing was carried out using blood T cells: a sorted CD56 or NKG2C T cell subset, CD4+ or CD8+ T cells, or bulk PBMC T cells (not recorded which). Source of these receptors: a man aged 18 to 35 in good health.

This sequence joins TRBV24-1 and TRBJ2-1; as DNA is missing, the TRBD2 call by TCRdb cannot be tested. The CDR3 is 14 amino acids. In germline, CDR1 is KGHDR, CDR2 SFDVKD. CDR3: CATSRGTSSNEQFF.

This chain joins TRBV21-1 and TRBJ1-2. TRBV21-1 represents a pseudogene. The CDR3 spans 13 residues. CDR3: CASSKAGPPGYTF.